This TCR beta chain was observed in a study of cytomegalovirus exposure and HLA in healthy donors. General observations from the study: As a later analysis showed, several of the most significant clusters appeared to be linked to common viral pathogens.

The V gene end was trimmed by 3 bases and the J gene end by 12 bases; junction bases not matched to a gene: 16. Germline assignment: CDR1 SGHAT and CDR2 FQNNGV. The CDR3 loop spans 16 amino acids. Amplification used 60 Vbeta primers and 13 Jbeta primers. Profiling relied on immunoSEQ multiplex PCR, and the TCRdb table lists in-frame clones only, not all of them. Among 150,000 to 200,000 clones listed, 75% to 80% were seen once. This clone has just one count. The antigen is not known. The sample consisted of PBMCs. This clonotype was obtained from a woman aged 25-40 years in good health and CMV-seropositive. The V and J genes are TRBV11-2 and TRBJ1-4; 7 bases fit TRBD1. Here the CDR3 DNA reads TGTGCCAGCAGCTTGGGCAGACAGGGCCTTAATGAGGAACTGTTTTTT. This gives the protein CASSLGRQGLNEELFF.